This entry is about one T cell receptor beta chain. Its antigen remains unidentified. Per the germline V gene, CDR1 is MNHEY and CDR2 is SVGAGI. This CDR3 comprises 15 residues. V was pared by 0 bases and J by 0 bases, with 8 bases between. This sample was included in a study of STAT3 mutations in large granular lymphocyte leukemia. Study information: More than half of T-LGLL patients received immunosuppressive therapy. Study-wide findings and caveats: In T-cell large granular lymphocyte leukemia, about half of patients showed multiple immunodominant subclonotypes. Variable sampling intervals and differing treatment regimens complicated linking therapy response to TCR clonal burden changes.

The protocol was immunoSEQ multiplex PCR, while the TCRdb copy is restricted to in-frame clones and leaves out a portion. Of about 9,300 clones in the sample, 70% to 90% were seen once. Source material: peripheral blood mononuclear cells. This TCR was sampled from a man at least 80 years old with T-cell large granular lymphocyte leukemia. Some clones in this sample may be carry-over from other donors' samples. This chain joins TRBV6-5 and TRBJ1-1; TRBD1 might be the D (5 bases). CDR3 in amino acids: CASSYSGVMNTEAFF. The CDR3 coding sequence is TGTGCCAGCAGTTACTCAGGGGTGATGAACACTGAAGCTTTCTTT.